These 25 T cell receptor beta chains originate from one sample sequenced in a study of beta chain features in type 1 diabetes. Reverse transcribing all isolated RNA meant expressed TCRB transcripts were sequenced. TCRdb's copy holds only in-frame clones and misses some; the assay was immunoSEQ multiplex PCR. The data contain more than 130,000 clones, 6.9% of them singletons. What was sequenced was central memory CD4+ T cells from blood. These receptors all stem from a woman aged 25 to 39 in good health.

This clone turned up a few times. The V call is TRBV7-2, the J call TRBJ2-7; no reliable D call. The CDR3 loop spans 13 amino acids. Germline V gene data show CDR1 as SGHTA and CDR2 as FQGNSA. Between the trimmed V and J ends, which lost 1 base and 3 bases, there was a span of 7 bases. The CDR3 region has the DNA TGTGCCAGCAGCTTAGGTCGAGGCTACGAGCAGTACTTC. Translated, it gives CASSLGRGYEQYF.

This clone was seen ten or more times. This chain joins TRBV4-3 and TRBJ2-7, with a weak D call TRBD2 (6 bases). The germline gives CDR1 LGHNA, CDR2 YSLEER. Deletions cut 0 bases from V and 6 bases from J, with 21 bases between. The CDR3 spans 17 residues. CDR3 amino acids: CASSQDVPRHGLPEQYF. In DNA form, the CDR3 reads TGCGCCAGCAGCCAAGACGTTCCTAGACACGGACTACCCGAGCAGTACTTC.

This clone was found a few times. The chain uses TRBV11-2 and TRBJ1-1, with TRBD1 matching over 9 bases. In germline, CDR1 is SGHAT, CDR2 FQNNGV. The CDR3 runs to 15 residues. The junction had 8 bases not matched to a gene; V was cut back by 5 bases and J by 4 bases. For the CDR3, the DNA is TGTGCCAGCAGCCCGGGGACAGGGAGGGCCACTGAAGCTTTCTTT. Encoded protein: CASSPGTGRATEAFF.

The chain couples TRBV28 to TRBJ2-1, with D perhaps matching TRBD1 (7 bases). The CDR3 consists of 13 residues. V was clipped by 6 bases and J by 8 bases, with 14 bases between them. CDR1 and CDR2 (germline): MDHEN, SYDVKM. CDR3 nucleotides: TGTGCCAGCAGGGAGGGGGCGCGGGATGAGCAGTTCTTC. Protein: CASREGARDEQFF.

This clone was detected a few times. The chain recombines TRBV9 with TRBJ2-5; D uncertain. Trimming took off 1 base at V and 4 bases at J, with 14 bases between the two ends. CDR3 length: 15 residues. Looked up from germline, CDR1 is SGDLS and CDR2 is YYNGEE. The CDR3 region has the DNA TGTGCCAGCAGCGTATCTGGTCTGTTGAGAGAGACCCAGTACTTC. This encodes CASSVSGLLRETQYF.

This clone was seen at least ten times. The CDR3 sequence: CASSLTDSRGYTF. The DNA of the CDR3 is TGTGCCAGCAGCTTGACGGACTCGCGGGGCTACACCTTC. This chain uses TRBV7-9 with TRBJ1-2; D not resolved. Trimming took 3 bases from V and 8 from J, leaving 13 bases between them. The CDR3 runs 13 residues. CDR1 is SEHNR and CDR2 is FQNEAQ in the germline V gene (reference sequence).

The chain uses TRBV7-2 and TRBJ2-4, with D tentatively TRBD2 (6 bases). The ends were cut back, 2 bases at V and 3 bases at J, with 14 bases in the middle. In germline, CDR1 is SGHTA, CDR2 FQGNSA. CDR3 length: 16 residues. CDR3: CASSLFGRDVKNIQYF. CDR3 in DNA: TGTGCCAGCAGCTTATTCGGGCGGGATGTCAAAAACATTCAGTACTTC.

The chain employs TRBV7-3 and TRBJ2-3; 14 bases fit TRBD2. Germline lookup yields CDR1 SGHTA and CDR2 FQGTGA. Germline trimming cut 5 bases from V and 4 bases from J; bases unmatched to any gene: 5. This CDR3 comprises 16 residues. For the CDR3, the DNA is TGTGCCAGCAGCGCCCGACTAGCGGGAGGGGCAGATACGCAGTATTTT. It is translated as CASSARLAGGADTQYF. Based on the CDR3 plus reference TRBV7-3 and TRBJ2-3, the full variable domain is GAGVSQTPSNKVTEKGKYVELRCDPISGHTALYWYRQSLGQGPEFLIYFQGTGAADDSGLPNDRFFAVRPEGSVSTLKIQRTERGDSAVYLCASSARLAGGADTQYFGPGTRLTVL.

This chain connects TRBV9 to TRBJ2-1; weak D call: TRBD2 (6 bases). V lost 5 bases, J lost 5 bases, and 17 bases lay in between. Per germline, CDR1 SGDLS and CDR2 YYNGEE. The CDR3 has 15 residues. The CDR3 coding sequence is TGTGCCAGCAGACCCTCCGGGACTTCCAACAATGAGCAGTTCTTC. Amino acids: CASRPSGTSNNEQFF.

The J gene is TRBJ1-4, the V gene TRBV28; perhaps TRBD1 as D (6 bases). The CDR3 length is 13 residues. V was shortened by 6 bases and J by 8 bases, with 13 bases between the two germline ends. Germline V gives CDR1 MDHEN, CDR2 SYDVKM. This CDR3 reads CASRQGIGEKLFF. DNA of the CDR3: TGTGCCAGCAGACAGGGCATTGGAGAAAAACTGTTTTTT.

The chain links TRBV5-6 to TRBJ2-3; TRBD2 agrees at 7 bases. Trimming cost V 0 bases and J 3 bases; bases outside gene matches: 4. Germline V gene data show CDR1 as SGHDT and CDR2 as YYEEEE. The CDR3 consists of 15 residues. The DNA for the CDR3 is TGTGCCAGCAGCTTGGTCGCGGGAGAAACAGATACGCAGTATTTT. This codes for CASSLVAGETDTQYF.

Only a few counts were recorded for this clone. The chain joins TRBV4-3 to TRBJ2-3, with 10 bases that match TRBD2. The CDR3 covers 18 residues. Trimming at V came to 4 bases and at J to 4 bases, leaving 14 bases not matched to a gene. Germline V gene lookup returns CDR1 LGHNA and CDR2 YSLEER. The CDR3 region is CASSLKVASGSRADTQYF. Written as DNA, the CDR3 is TGCGCCAGCAGCCTCAAGGTTGCTAGCGGGAGTAGAGCAGATACGCAGTATTTT.

This chain uses TRBV5-1 with TRBJ2-3, with a weak D call TRBD1 (5 bases). The germline gives CDR1 SGHRS, CDR2 YFSETQ. This CDR3 has 14 residues. V shed 3 bases and J shed 3 bases, with 11 bases lying between them. The CDR3 is CASSSDSRTDTQYF. The CDR3 DNA reads TGCGCCAGCAGCTCCGACAGCAGGACAGATACGCAGTATTTT.

J is TRBJ2-5 and V is TRBV7-2, with 10 bases that match TRBD1. CDR1 is SGHTA, CDR2 FQGNSA, per germline. CDR3 size: 16 residues. V lost 1 base to trimming and J lost 5 bases; unmatched junction nucleotides: 7. The DNA for the CDR3 is TGTGCCAGCAGCTTAGTAGCGACAGGGGGCCGGGAGACCCAGTACTTC. Its translation is CASSLVATGGRETQYF.

There are a few counts of this clone. The chain couples TRBV4-3 to TRBJ2-3; the D is unclear. This CDR3 is built from 14 residues. Germline CDR1 LGHNA, CDR2 YSLEER. Trimming removed 0 bases at V and 2 bases at J, with 6 bases between. CDR3 residues: CASSQEHYTDTQYF. DNA for the CDR3: TGCGCCAGCAGCCAAGAGCACTACACAGATACGCAGTATTTT.

This clone has just a few counts. V and J are TRBV5-6 and TRBJ2-6; 10 bases are a match to TRBD1. Germline loops: CDR1 SGHDT, CDR2 YYEEEE. CDR3 length: 17 residues. After removal of 4 bases from V and 2 bases from J, the junction contained 6 bases not matched to a gene. This chain's CDR3 is CASSVTGGGPGANVLTF. DNA of the CDR3: TGTGCCAGCAGCGTGACAGGGGGCGGGCCTGGGGCCAACGTCCTGACTTTC. The full variable domain, completed using reference TRBV5-6 and TRBJ2-6, is DAGVTQSPTHLIKTRGQQVTLRCSPKSGHDTVSWYQQALGQGPQFIFQYYEEEERQRGNFPDRFSGHQFPNYSSELNVNALLLGDSALYLCASSVTGGGPGANVLTFGAGSRLTVL.

The rearrangement links TRBV6-5 to TRBJ2-1; weak D call: TRBD1 (5 bases). This CDR3 is built from 14 residues. V lost 1 base to trimming and J lost 9 bases, with 13 bases between them. Germline CDR1 reads MNHEY; CDR2 reads SVGAGI. The CDR3 here is CASSYLTASTEQFF. The CDR3, as DNA: TGTGCCAGCAGTTACTTGACAGCGAGCACTGAGCAGTTCTTC.

The gene calls are TRBV11-1 and TRBJ2-1; 8 positions match TRBD1. Germline V gene data show CDR1 as SGHAT and CDR2 as FQDESV (reference sequence). J gave up 4 bases and V 5 bases, and 7 bases lay outside the gene matches. The CDR3 is 15 residues long. This CDR3 is CASSLQGAEYNEQFF. CDR3 DNA sequence: TGTGCCAGCAGCCTCCAGGGGGCCGAATACAATGAGCAGTTCTTC.

This clone was seen more than once but under ten times. The chain joins TRBV11-2 to TRBJ2-7; 9 nucleotides agree with TRBD2. V lost 5 bases and J lost 6; bases outside the gene matches: 8. Germline CDR1 SGHAT, CDR2 FQNNGV. The CDR3 is 14 amino acids. This chain's CDR3 is CASSIAGGPGEQYF. CDR3 coding DNA: TGTGCCAGCAGCATTGCGGGAGGGCCTGGCGAGCAGTACTTC.

This CDR3 is CASSQDGGGHQPQHF. In DNA form, the CDR3 reads TGCGCCAGCAGCCAAGATGGGGGAGGCCACCAGCCCCAGCATTTT. This chain links TRBV4-3 with TRBJ1-5, with D perhaps TRBD1 (5 bases). The CDR3 contains 15 residues. Deletions cut 0 bases from V and 7 bases from J, with 13 bases between. Germline V gene data show CDR1 as LGHNA and CDR2 as YSLEER.

The chain combines TRBV29-1 with TRBJ1-5; D remains unclear. Germline CDR1 is SQVTM and CDR2 is ANQGSEA. The CDR3 has 13 residues. Trimming pared 4 bases from V and 6 bases from J, leaving 13 bases between. The chain's CDR3 is CSVAISEFQPQHF. The CDR3, as DNA: TGCAGCGTTGCAATTAGTGAGTTTCAGCCCCAGCATTTT.

The sample holds a few counts of this clone. The J gene is TRBJ1-5, the V gene TRBV7-2, with D possibly TRBD1 on 5 matching bases. CDR1 and CDR2 (germline): SGHTA, FQGNSA. The CDR3 extends over 13 amino acids. The germline V and J ends were trimmed by 8 bases and 2 bases, with 10 bases remaining between them. The CDR3 loop is CASAGQRNQPQHF. The CDR3 coding sequence is TGTGCCAGCGCAGGGCAGCGCAATCAGCCCCAGCATTTT.

This clone was counted between two and nine times. The rearrangement joins TRBV14 to TRBJ2-1; TRBD1 agrees at 8 bases. The CDR3 sequence is 13 residues long. Germline CDR1 SGHDN, CDR2 FVKESK. V shed 3 bases, J shed 9 bases, and the junction held 4 bases outside the gene matches. Here the CDR3 reads CASSHRGHIEQFF. The CDR3 nucleotides read TGTGCCAGCAGCCACAGGGGGCATATTGAGCAGTTCTTC.

The chain couples TRBV9 to TRBJ2-3; perhaps TRBD2 as D (6 bases). Germline CDR1 is SGDLS and CDR2 is YYNGEE. The CDR3 runs to 19 residues. V shed 4 bases and J shed 3 bases, with 27 bases lying between them. The CDR3 nucleotides read TGTGCCAGCAGCCAAGGGACTTACCCCCGTCCCCAGGAGACAGATACGCAGTATTTT. Encoded protein: CASSQGTYPRPQETDTQYF.

This clone has just a few counts. The rearrangement links TRBV7-3 to TRBJ2-2, with D possibly being TRBD1 (6 bases). CDR1 is SGHTA, CDR2 FQGTGA, per germline. The CDR3 extends over 14 amino acids. V was pared by 4 bases and J by 5 bases, with 11 bases between. In nucleotides, the CDR3 is TGTGCCAGCAGCTGGACAGCGGAGACCGGGGAGCTGTTTTTT. It translates to CASSWTAETGELFF.